The 32 T cell receptor beta chains given below trace back to one sample, sequenced in a study of shared clonotypes between healthy human individuals. TCRdb's copy holds only in-frame clones and misses some; the assay was immunoSEQ multiplex PCR. The top ten hold roughly 0.55% of the sample, which has fewer than 1.4 million clones, more than 75% seen once. Sequenced: memory CD4+ T cells from PBMCs. Subset defined: CD45RA-negative fraction. Receptors were obtained from a man aged 18 to 35 in good health. Some clones in this sample may be carry-over from other donors' samples.

The rearrangement links TRBV4-2 to TRBJ2-2; 9 nucleotides line up with TRBD1. The length of the CDR3 is 15 residues. The V and J ends lost 4 bases and 6 bases, in that order; junction bases with no gene match: 6. Germline-derived CDR1 and CDR2 are LGHNA and YNFKEQ. The chain's CDR3 is CASSPRQGGAGELFF. CDR3 nucleotide sequence: TGTGCCAGCAGCCCGCGACAGGGGGGCGCCGGGGAGCTGTTTTTT.

This clone came up a few times. Other DNA sequences of this sample code for an identical CDR3. CDR3 coding DNA: TGCGCCAGCAGCTTGGGACAGGGTGGGGATGAGCAGTTCTTC. This sequence encodes CASSLGQGGDEQFF. The V gene is TRBV5-1, the J gene TRBJ2-1; TRBD1 aligns across 7 bases. CDR1 and CDR2 from the germline V gene are SGHRS and YFSETQ. V dropped 0 bases and J dropped 8; count of bases not matched to a gene: 5. The CDR3 is 14 amino acids.

CDR3 loop: CASSQFFQETQYF. DNA for the CDR3: TGTGCCAGCAGCCAATTCTTCCAAGAGACCCAGTACTTC. J is TRBJ2-5 and V is TRBV14, with D unresolved. Germline values: CDR1 SGHDN, CDR2 FVKESK. V lost 2 bases and J 1 base, leaving 5 bases between the germline ends. This CDR3 has 13 amino acids.

The gene calls are TRBV19 and TRBJ1-5; 8 bases match TRBD1. V shed 1 base and J 0 bases; nucleotides not matched to a gene: 2. The CDR3 totals 16 residues. The germline V gene encodes CDR1 LNHDA and CDR2 SQIVND (reference sequence). The CDR3 DNA is TGTGCCAGTAGTATAGTCAGGGGGCTTAGCAATCAGCCCCAGCATTTT. Translated: CASSIVRGLSNQPQHF.

This clone was picked up one time. The chain carries TRBV7-9 and TRBJ1-2; D not resolved. Germline V gene lookup returns CDR1 SEHNR and CDR2 FQNEAQ (reference sequence). Trimming stripped 5 bases from V and 0 bases from J, with 13 bases between. The CDR3 loop spans 15 amino acids. The CDR3 sequence: CASSAVEEANYGYTF. The CDR3 coding sequence is TGTGCCAGCAGCGCCGTGGAGGAAGCTAACTATGGCTACACCTTC.

The V call is TRBV19, the J call TRBJ2-7, with 10 bases matching TRBD2. The trim removed 4 bases at V and 2 bases at J, leaving 5 bases unmatched. Germline V gene lookup returns CDR1 LNHDA and CDR2 SQIVND (reference sequence). The CDR3 extends over 15 amino acids. The CDR3 sequence is CASSTGLAVTYEQYF. CDR3 in DNA: TGTGCCAGTAGTACCGGACTAGCGGTTACCTACGAGCAGTACTTC.

The chain uses TRBV28 and TRBJ1-5, with 11 bases that match TRBD1. The ends lost 5 bases at V and 4 bases at J; junction bases unmatched: 7. Germline lookup yields CDR1 MDHEN and CDR2 SYDVKM. The CDR3 is 16 amino acids. The CDR3 nucleotides read TGTGCCAGCAGTCCTCTCGGGACAGGGGGAAATCAGCCCCAGCATTTT. Encoded protein: CASSPLGTGGNQPQHF.

The CDR3: CASRIRYTAYEQYF. The CDR3 DNA sequence: TGTGCCAGCAGAATAAGATACACGGCCTACGAGCAGTACTTC. The chain employs TRBV7-8 and TRBJ2-7; the D is unclear. Trimming took 6 bases from V and 2 from J, leaving 14 bases between them. The germline CDR1 and CDR2 sequences are SGHVS and FQNEAQ. CDR3 length: 14 amino acids.

Worth noting for this clone: Additional DNA sequences in this sample encode the identical CDR3. The chain couples TRBV27 to TRBJ1-1; D unresolved. V was shortened by 5 bases and J by 5 bases, with 9 bases between the two germline ends. The CDR3 is made up of 12 amino acids. CDR1 is MNHEY and CDR2 is SMNVEV in the germline V gene (reference sequence). CDR3: CASSRGRTEAFF. CDR3 in DNA: TGTGCCAGCAGTCGAGGCCGGACTGAAGCTTTCTTT.

This rearrangement joins TRBV15 to TRBJ2-3; D not resolved. Deletions cut 3 bases from V and 4 bases from J, with 17 bases between. CDR3 length equals 16 residues. From germline, CDR1 is LNHNV and CDR2 YYDKDF (reference sequence). The CDR3 sequence is CATSSGKLLTSDTQYF. The CDR3 DNA reads as TGTGCCACCAGCAGCGGAAAACTACTTACCTCAGATACGCAGTATTTT.

The chain uses TRBV28 and TRBJ2-1; 8 nucleotides align to TRBD2. Looked up from germline, CDR1 is MDHEN and CDR2 is SYDVKM. This CDR3 comprises 15 residues. Trimming at V came to 5 bases and at J to 8 bases, leaving 11 bases not matched to a gene. The CDR3 reads CASSAPGTRSHEQFF. CDR3 bases: TGTGCCAGCAGTGCCCCCGGGACTAGAAGCCATGAGCAGTTCTTC.

A remark on this clone: The same CDR3 can be traced to other DNA sequences in this sample. The V call is TRBV7-9, the J call TRBJ2-3; D gene uncertain. V shed 5 bases and J shed 1 base, with 7 bases lying between them. Looked up from germline, CDR1 is SEHNR and CDR2 is FQNEAQ (reference sequence). The CDR3 has 13 residues. In DNA form, the CDR3 reads TGTGCCAGCAGCCGAAGGGGCACAGATACGCAGTATTTT. It specifies CASSRRGTDTQYF.

The chain uses TRBV28 and TRBJ1-5, with D possibly being TRBD1 (5 bases). Trimming took off 6 bases at V and 3 bases at J, with 15 bases between the two ends. The CDR3 sequence is 15 residues long. Germline loops: CDR1 MDHEN, CDR2 SYDVKM. CDR3 residues: CASRVAGGINQPQHF. The CDR3 DNA reads as TGTGCCAGCAGAGTTGCTGGGGGGATCAATCAGCCCCAGCATTTT.

The chain carries TRBV19 and TRBJ2-2, with a possible D match to TRBD2 (5 bases). V was cut by 5 bases and J by 0 bases, with 13 bases left in between. CDR3 size: 16 residues. Germline CDR1 is LNHDA and CDR2 is SQIVND (reference sequence). The CDR3 DNA follows: TGTGCCAGTAGTGGAGGCAGGCGCGCGAACACCGGGGAGCTGTTTTTT. It translates to CASSGGRRANTGELFF. Looking up the rest from reference TRBV19 and TRBJ2-2 gives the full variable domain: DGGITQSPKYLFRKEGQNVTLSCEQNLNHDAMYWYRQDPGQGLRLIYYSQIVNDFQKGDIAEGYSVSREKKESFPLTVTSAQKNPTAFYLCASSGGRRANTGELFFGEGSRLTVL.

Comments on this clone: The same CDR3 can be traced to other DNA sequences in this sample. The chain combines TRBV27 with TRBJ2-1, with 7 bases identical to TRBD2. J lost 0 bases, V lost 5 bases, and 4 bases had no gene match. The CDR3 is 15 residues long. Germline loops: CDR1 MNHEY, CDR2 SMNVEV (reference sequence). The CDR3 region is CASSLAASSYNEQFF. For the CDR3, the DNA is TGTGCCAGCAGTCTAGCGGCCAGCTCCTACAATGAGCAGTTCTTC.

The chain employs TRBV28 and TRBJ2-3; a weak D match, TRBD2 (6 bases). Trimming took off 5 bases at V and 2 bases at J, with 11 bases between the two ends. Per the germline V gene, CDR1 is MDHEN and CDR2 is SYDVKM. The CDR3 length is 14 residues. DNA of the CDR3: TGTGCCAGCAGTCTGGGCGGGGCCACAGATACGCAGTATTTT. Translation: CASSLGGATDTQYF.

The chain carries TRBV6-1 and TRBJ2-3, with D perhaps TRBD1 (6 bases). V was pared by 7 bases and J by 2 bases, with 10 bases between. Germline CDR1 reads MNHNS; CDR2 reads SASEGT. CDR3 length equals 13 residues. CDR3 loop: CASKEGVTDTQYF. The CDR3 DNA reads TGTGCCAGCAAAGAGGGGGTCACAGATACGCAGTATTTT.

The rearrangement links TRBV29-1 to TRBJ2-2; possibly TRBD2 for D (5 bases). The CDR3 covers 13 residues. Germline values: CDR1 SQVTM, CDR2 ANQGSEA. V lost 3 bases and J lost 4, with 9 bases in between. CDR3 DNA: TGCAGCGTTGATTCTGGGAGCACCGGGGAGCTGTTTTTT. This translates into CSVDSGSTGELFF.

This chain uses TRBV28 with TRBJ1-5; maybe TRBD1 (5 bases). From germline, CDR1 is MDHEN and CDR2 SYDVKM. The length of the CDR3 is 15 residues. Trimming stripped 4 bases from V and 5 bases from J, with 15 bases between. In DNA, the CDR3 is TGTGCCAGCAGTTCTAGATCGACAGTTTATCAGCCCCAGCATTTT. It translates to CASSSRSTVYQPQHF.

The rearrangement links TRBV28 to TRBJ2-1; 15 positions agree with TRBD2. The CDR3 length is 16 residues. The ends lost 5 bases at V and 7 bases at J; junction bases unmatched: 6. Germline assignment: CDR1 MDHEN and CDR2 SYDVKM. CDR3 nucleotides: TGTGCCAGCAGTCCCCTCGGACTAGCGGGAGGGAATGAGCAGTTCTTC. Translating gives CASSPLGLAGGNEQFF.

DNA of the CDR3: TGTGCCAGCAGCGGGACTAGCGGACAAGAGACCCAGTACTTC. Its protein product is CASSGTSGQETQYF. The rearrangement joins TRBV5-4 to TRBJ2-5; TRBD2 matches at 11 bases. With 4 bases clipped from V and 2 bases from J, the junction kept 1 base outside the gene matches. CDR3 length equals 14 residues. Germline V gene data show CDR1 as SGHNT and CDR2 as YYREEE (reference sequence).

This clone was seen once. The chain links TRBV11-2 to TRBJ2-1, with a tentative D call TRBD2 (6 bases). V gave up 5 bases and J gave up 12 bases, with 23 bases separating them. Germline V gene data show CDR1 as SGHAT and CDR2 as FQNNGV. The CDR3 covers 15 residues. CDR3: CASSQTLGVAVRQFF. The CDR3 region has the DNA TGTGCCAGCAGCCAGACGTTAGGGGTAGCGGTTAGGCAGTTCTTC.

The chain is built from TRBV5-1 and TRBJ2-5; 9 positions agree with TRBD2. Unmatched junction bases numbered 5, after V lost 0 bases and J lost 2 bases. The germline V gene encodes CDR1 SGHRS and CDR2 YFSETQ. This CDR3 has 16 amino acids. This chain's CDR3 is CASSLAGSGRQETQYF. The CDR3 DNA sequence: TGCGCCAGCAGCTTGGCCGGTAGCGGGAGACAAGAGACCCAGTACTTC.

V usage is TRBV2 and J usage is TRBJ2-5, with D possibly being TRBD1 (5 bases). This CDR3 is 15 amino acids long. Germline-derived CDR1 and CDR2 are SNHLY and FYNNEI. V was cut by 7 bases and J by 7 bases, with 22 bases left in between. This chain's CDR3 is CASIVQVQVLGTQYF. The CDR3 nucleotides are TGTGCCAGCATCGTACAGGTCCAAGTATTAGGGACCCAGTACTTC.

A note on this clone: The identical CDR3 is also encoded by other nucleotide sequences in the sample. This sequence joins TRBV5-1 and TRBJ2-3; D possibly corresponds to TRBD2 (6 bases). Germline V gene data show CDR1 as SGHRS and CDR2 as YFSETQ. Between the trimmed V and J ends, which lost 2 bases and 3 bases, there was a span of 10 bases. The CDR3 is 14 amino acids. The CDR3 sequence is CASSFLAGTDTQYF. The CDR3 DNA follows: TGCGCCAGCAGCTTCCTGGCGGGGACAGATACGCAGTATTTT.

The chain uses TRBV2 and TRBJ1-2; D remains unclear. V lost 3 bases and J 2 bases, leaving 7 bases between the germline ends. This CDR3 contains 13 residues. Per germline, CDR1 SNHLY and CDR2 FYNNEI. The CDR3 DNA reads as TGTGCCAGCAGTGACCACAGAAACTATGGCTACACCTTC. Amino acids: CASSDHRNYGYTF. Drawing the rest from reference TRBV2 and TRBJ1-2, the complete variable domain is EPEVTQTPSHQVTQMGQEVILRCVPISNHLYFYWYRQILGQKVEFLVSFYNNEISEKSEIFDDQFSVERPDGSNFTLKIRSTKLEDSAMYFCASSDHRNYGYTFGSGTRLTVV.

The chain employs TRBV7-9 and TRBJ1-1; D gene uncertain. Trimming left V 5 bases short and J 1 base short, with 8 bases between. The germline V gene encodes CDR1 SEHNR and CDR2 FQNEAQ (reference sequence). The CDR3 has 13 residues. The CDR3 loop reads CASSQRQNTEAFF. The CDR3 DNA reads TGTGCCAGCAGCCAGAGACAGAACACTGAAGCTTTCTTT.

The chain carries TRBV7-2 and TRBJ2-5; D not certain. V shed 1 base and J shed 5 bases, with 11 bases lying between them. The CDR3 totals 14 residues. Germline CDR1 and CDR2: SGHTA and FQGNSA. The DNA for the CDR3 is TGTGCCAGCAGCTTAGTAGCCCTTAGGGAGACCCAGTACTTC. As protein: CASSLVALRETQYF.

The CDR3 region has the DNA TGTGCCAGCAGCTTGGCCCTGGGCCGTGCCGGGGAGCTGTTTTTT. Translating it yields CASSLALGRAGELFF. This chain uses TRBV5-6 with TRBJ2-2; D is uncertain. CDR1 is SGHDT, CDR2 YYEEEE, per germline. This CDR3 spans 15 amino acids. V was pared by 0 bases and J by 6 bases, with 12 bases between. Filled out from reference TRBV5-6 and TRBJ2-2, the complete variable domain reads DAGVTQSPTHLIKTRGQQVTLRCSPKSGHDTVSWYQQALGQGPQFIFQYYEEEERQRGNFPDRFSGHQFPNYSSELNVNALLLGDSALYLCASSLALGRAGELFFGEGSRLTVL.

The V gene is TRBV2, the J gene TRBJ2-1; either TRBD1 or TRBD2 may fit D (5 bases each). Germline CDR1 SNHLY, CDR2 FYNNEI. Trimming took 8 bases from V and 1 from J, leaving 12 bases between them. This CDR3 comprises 14 residues. DNA of the CDR3: TGTGCCAGCCTGTGGGGGAGATCCTACAATGAGCAGTTCTTC. It encodes CASLWGRSYNEQFF.

This chain uses TRBV6-1 with TRBJ1-2, with TRBD1 as a possible D gene (5 bases). The germline CDR1 and CDR2 sequences are MNHNS and SASEGT. The CDR3 contains 14 residues. V lost 0 bases and J 4 bases, leaving 9 bases between the germline ends. CDR3 residues: CASSEAQGLYGYTF. The CDR3, as DNA: TGTGCCAGCAGTGAAGCGCAGGGACTCTATGGCTACACCTTC.

The chain carries TRBV7-9 and TRBJ1-4, with a weak D call TRBD1 (5 bases). Per the germline V gene, CDR1 is SEHNR and CDR2 is FQNEAQ (reference sequence). The CDR3 spans 15 residues. V was clipped by 2 bases and J by 5 bases, with 12 bases between them. CDR3 coding DNA: TGTGCCAGCAGCTTAAATTATAGGGGAAATGAAAAACTGTTTTTT. Protein sequence: CASSLNYRGNEKLFF.